This T cell receptor beta chain is drawn from a study of blood T cell repertoires in COVID-19. In the study overall: From the United States, Italy and Spain came samples of acute and convalescent COVID-19. The analysed material was cDNA or gDNA that came from T cells, B-cell-depleted T cells, or PBMCs.

Authors' processing steps: Cell counts per sample came from amplifying reference gene primers. Measured with immunoSEQ multiplex PCR; TCRdb has only the in-frame clones, and not every one. V and J calls and clone size are as listed in that table; D and trimming were resolved from the DNA. The top ten clones hold more than 0.85% of a sample with about 78,000 clones, 90% of them seen once. This clonotype was obtained from a woman aged 50 to 60 in a cohort sampled during active COVID-19. The source material was peripheral blood.

The CDR3 nucleotides are TGTGCCAGCAGCCAATCCGGGGGCGGGAGCTCCTACAATGAGCAGTTCTTC. This codes for CASSQSGGGSSYNEQFF. The J gene is TRBJ2-1, the V gene TRBV3-1 (or the pseudogene TRBV3-2); D perhaps matches TRBD2 (7 bases). The CDR3 totals 17 residues. Trimming left V 2 bases short and J 0 bases short, with 14 bases between. Germline assignment: CDR1 LGHDT and CDR2 YNNKEL (reference sequence).